The clone carrying this T cell receptor (beta chain) has a handful of counts. This sample is drawn from a study of PD-L1 blockade in urothelial cancer. Overall study: Atezolizumab 1,200 mg was given intravenously every 3 weeks, starting 2014.

The assay was immunoSEQ multiplex PCR, and TCRdb's table has in-frame clones only and misses some. This table holds 40,000 or so clones, more than 75% found once. This CDR3 has 16 amino acids. In germline, CDR1 is SGHRS, CDR2 YFSETQ. With 6 bases clipped from V and 5 bases from J, the junction kept 11 bases outside the gene matches. Locally advanced or metastatic urothelial carcinoma was present in patients. Each individual provided 1 to 8 samples (taken pretreatment and on-treatment). The chain recombines TRBV5-1 with TRBJ2-1; TRBD2 matches at 10 bases. The TCR sequence derives from an older man with urothelial cancer. This specimen consisted of PBMCs, obtained around atezolizumab (anti-PD-L1) treatment. For the CDR3, the DNA is TGCGCCAGCACCTTACGCCGGACTAGCGGTAACAATGAGCAGTTCTTC. Translating gives CASTLRRTSGNNEQFF.